Listed below are T cell receptor beta chains from one sample, sequenced in a study of cytomegalovirus exposure and HLA in healthy donors. The table came from immunoSEQ multiplex PCR; TCRdb's copy has only in-frame clones and leaves some out. Among 250,000 or so clones, about 90% were seen once, and the ten largest hold around 12%. The source material was PBMCs. These TCRs come from a man aged 18 to 35 in good health and CMV-seropositive. The CDR3 runs from the conserved cysteine through the conserved F or W. The D gene is left open where the match is weak. Size values are once, few and many counts, or a class for expanded clones, and some rows have none.

j_call clone_size d_call v_call cdr3_nt cdr3_aa
TRBJ1-4 - TRBD1 TRBV28 TGTGCCAGCAGCCCGGGACAGGGTAGAGGGGATGAAAAACTGTTTTTT CASSPGQGRGDEKLFF
TRBJ2-1 - TRBD2 TRBV30 TGTGCCTGGAGTGTACGAGGCGGGAGGGACAATGAGCAGTTCTTC CAWSVRGGRDNEQFF
TRBJ2-7 - - TRBV7-2 TGTGCCAGCAGCTTAGCTAGCGGAGGAAGCTCCTACGAGCAGTACTTC CASSLASGGSSYEQYF
TRBJ1-2 - TRBD1 TRBV27 TGTGCCAGCAGTTTATTGGGACAGGGGGCCAGTGGCTACACCTTC CASSLLGQGASGYTF
TRBJ1-2 few - TRBV30 TGTGCCTGGAGTGGGGGATCGGGTGGCTACACCTTC CAWSGGSGGYTF
TRBJ1-2 - - TRBV14 TGTGCCAGCAGCCAAAACCCTAACTATGGCTACACCTTC CASSQNPNYGYTF
TRBJ2-1 - TRBD1 TRBV7-2 TGTGCCAGCAGCCCGGACAGGGGTTACAATGAGCAGTTCTTC CASSPDRGYNEQFF
TRBJ1-4 - - TRBV5-4 TGTGCCAGCAGCTCGGGTCCCACTAATGAAAAACTGTTTTTT CASSSGPTNEKLFF
TRBJ1-2 - - TRBV20-1 TGCAGTGCTAGAGCTCTGGGACACCCCTTC CSARALGHPF
TRBJ1-2 - TRBD1 TRBV4-1 TGCGCCAGCAGCCCGGACAGGGATAGTGGCTACACCTTC CASSPDRDSGYTF
TRBJ1-1 - - TRBV30 TGTGCCTGGAGTGAGGGCGGCGGTGAAGCTTTCTTT CAWSEGGGEAFF
TRBJ1-2 - - TRBV28 TGTGCCAGCAGTTTACTTGGGGCACTACCCGCTCCTAACTATGGCTACACCTTC CASSLLGALPAPNYGYTF
TRBJ2-2 - - TRBV6-5 TGTGCCAGCAAAGGTGGGGGGTTAGACACCGGGGAGCTGTTTTTT CASKGGGLDTGELFF
TRBJ2-7 - - TRBV28 TGTGCCAGCAGTAACCAGGGTAGGAGCTCCTACGAGCAGTACTTC CASSNQGRSSYEQYF
TRBJ2-1 - - TRBV5-8 TGTGCCAGCAGACCTACCGGGTCGTACAATGAGCAGTTCTTC CASRPTGSYNEQFF
TRBJ1-2 - TRBD1 TRBV6-6 TGTGCCAGCGAGCCGGGACAGGGAACCTCCTATGGCTACACCTTC CASEPGQGTSYGYTF
TRBJ2-7 - TRBD2 TRBV27 TGTGCCAGCTCTAGCGGGTTCGGGTCCTACGAGCAGTACTTC CASSSGFGSYEQYF
TRBJ1-2 - - TRBV21-1 TGTGCCAGCAGCAACCAACTACCGACAGGGATCTATGGCTACACCTTC CASSNQLPTGIYGYTF
TRBJ2-7 few TRBD2 TRBV5-6 TGTGCCAGCAGCTTGTTAGGACTAGCGGGACACTACGAGCAGTACTTC CASSLLGLAGHYEQYF
TRBJ2-7 - TRBD2 TRBV5-1 TGCGCCAGCAGCTTCGGGCTAGCGGCCGAGCCCCCTTACGAGCAGTACTTC CASSFGLAAEPPYEQYF
TRBJ1-5 - TRBD1 TRBV6-1 TGTGCCAGCTGGTTCAGACAGGGTCACTCGCAGCCCCAGCATTTT CASWFRQGHSQPQHF
TRBJ2-3 - TRBD2 TRBV29-1 TGCAGCGTTGCTGGGGGGAGGGTCCCAGATACGCAGTATTTT CSVAGGRVPDTQYF
TRBJ2-1 once - TRBV7-3 TGTGCCAGCAGCCCGGGACTTCCCAGGGACAATGAGCAGTTCTTC CASSPGLPRDNEQFF
TRBJ2-3 - - TRBV19 TGTGCCAGTAGTCGGCTAGCCTTCACAGATACGCAGTATTTT CASSRLAFTDTQYF
TRBJ1-1 - - TRBV7-9 TGTGCCAGCACCCCCTCCGGGGGTCCACAAGCTTTCTTT CASTPSGGPQAFF
TRBJ2-7 - TRBD2 TRBV5-1 TGCGCCAGCAGCTTGGTGGTAGCGGGAGGACGGGAGCAGTACTTC CASSLVVAGGREQYF
TRBJ1-4 once - TRBV5-1 TGCGCCAGCAGCTTATCTGCAACTAATGAAAAACTGTTTTTT CASSLSATNEKLFF
TRBJ2-1 - TRBD2 TRBV7-7 TGTGCCAGCAGCTTAGGGACTAGCAGACACAATGAGCAGTTCTTC CASSLGTSRHNEQFF
TRBJ1-1 - - TRBV25-1 TGTGCCAGCAGTGGGCCGTCGGGGGCGAACACTGAAGCTTTCTTT CASSGPSGANTEAFF
TRBJ2-7 - - TRBV29-1 TGCAGCGTTGATGGGGGCCCCTACGAGCAGTACTTC CSVDGGPYEQYF
TRBJ1-1 - - TRBV5-1 TGCGCCAGCAGCTTGGCGCAGGGAAACACTGAAGCTTTCTTT CASSLAQGNTEAFF
TRBJ2-2 - TRBD1 TRBV5-1 TGCGCCAGCAGCTGGATACAGGGGGTTGGAAGGACCGGGGAGCTGTTTTTT CASSWIQGVGRTGELFF
TRBJ1-2 - TRBD1 TRBV6-1 TGTGCCAGCAGCTCCGGGACAGGGAGCTCGGGCTACACCTTC CASSSGTGSSGYTF
TRBJ2-2 medium-sized - TRBV29-1 TGCAGCGTTGATCGGAACACCGGGGAGCTGTTTTTT CSVDRNTGELFF
TRBJ1-4 - TRBD1 TRBV6-5 TGTGCCAGCAGCCTTACCAGGGGGCTTGAAAAACTGTTTTTT CASSLTRGLEKLFF
TRBJ1-2 once - TRBV9 TGTGCCAGCAGCCCCACGGAACAGAGCTATGGCTACACCTTC CASSPTEQSYGYTF
TRBJ2-3 - TRBD2 TRBV28 TGTGCCAGCAGTGACCCGGGGACTAGCGAGGCGCAGTATTTT CASSDPGTSEAQYF
TRBJ1-5 - TRBD1 TRBV6-1 TGTGCCAGCACCCGGGCCGACAGGGATCAGCCCCAGCATTTT CASTRADRDQPQHF
TRBJ1-1 - - TRBV6-1 TGTGCCAGCAGTTGGGGGGGCAGCGAAGCTTTCTTT CASSWGGSEAFF
TRBJ2-7 - - TRBV2 TGTGCCAGCAGTCCTCAGCGGGAGCAGTACTTC CASSPQREQYF
TRBJ1-2 - - TRBV5-1 TGCGCCAGCAGCTTCGGGACGGAGGCTAACTATGGCTACACCTTC CASSFGTEANYGYTF
TRBJ1-2 - - TRBV5-1 TGCGCCAGCAGCCTAAGCGGGGCCTTATATGGCTACACCTTC CASSLSGALYGYTF
TRBJ2-1 few - TRBV11-1 TGTGCCAGCAGCTTAATCTTCAGGAGCGGAGGGGGTTACAATGAGCAGTTCTTC CASSLIFRSGGGYNEQFF
TRBJ1-2 - - TRBV9 TGTGCCAGCAGCGATGGGAGCTATGGCTACACCTTC CASSDGSYGYTF
TRBJ2-5 - - TRBV29-1 TGCAGCGTTGAAAGGGAGACCCAGTACTTC CSVERETQYF